This TCR beta chain emerged from a study of T cells in Graves' hyperthyroidism and ophthalmopathy. It was RNA transcripts that yielded the amplified TCR beta CDR3 regions. The HTBI primer set drove a first-round RT-PCR of the TCR CDR3. In TCRdb, the multiplex PCR reads were re-called with MiXCR into one record per CDR3 protein. The sample contains around 600,000 distinct CDR3 sequences, 45% of which appear only once. Criteria for exclusion of patients were uncontrolled infection, other autoimmune disease, pregnancy or lactation. General study results and limits: The model foresaw ophthalmopathy a median 6.5 months prior to onset. Blood samples included most of the expanded thyroid clonotypes exceeding 0.001.

Concerning this clonotype itself: Its matching antigen is unknown. Just one base apart from a much larger clone, this may be a read error.

Germline trimming cut 8 bases from V and 5 bases from J; bases unmatched to any gene: 1. The CDR3 has 12 amino acids. CDR1 and CDR2 from the germline V gene are SEHNR and FQNEAQ (reference sequence). The specimen sequenced was peripheral blood or thyroid tissue (not recorded which). This chain joins TRBV7-9 and TRBJ1-5, with 9 positions matching TRBD1. The receptor's source is an adult man with Graves' disease, either hyperthyroidism or ophthalmopathy (not recorded which). CDR3 region: CASWTGDQPQHF. The CDR3 DNA reads TGTGCCAGCTGGACAGGGGATCAGCCCCAGCATTTT.